This T cell receptor (beta chain) derives from a study of T cell responses to AZD1222 COVID-19 vaccine (dated by TCRdb to the early 2020s). With respect to the entire study: TCR sequencing covered 233 trial participants: 207 given two doses of AZD1222 and 26 given two doses of MenACWY control vaccine. Trial participants were enrolled by age into 18-55, 56-69 and 70-plus year subgroups, with about 150, 28 and 57 TCR-sequenced participants respectively.

The CDR3 regions of human TCRbeta chains were analyzed by immunosequencing. The paper's data handling went like this. Repertoire TCRs were matched against a reference library of SARS-CoV-2-specific TCRs generated with the MIRA antigen-specificity platform. Breadth meant the fraction of unique TCRs that were SARS-CoV-2-associated, whereas depth meant the fraction of total T cells that were SARS-CoV-2-associated. Using the MIRA data, every spike-specific TCR was mapped to the spike region that the TCR reacted to and assigned to either a CD4 or a CD8 class. Log10-transformed breadth and depth values were compared by one-way ANOVA with Sidak's multiple comparisons tests. TCRdb holds this immuneACCESS table with in-frame rearrangements only. Some clones are missing; in checked studies, unresolved V genes explain under half, and the rest has no known cause. The V and J calls and clone size were taken over from that table, and D and trimming were inferred from the DNA. Across this sample there are about 130,000 clones, with around 89% seen only once. The ten largest clones take up 9.5% of the sample.

The sample's time point label, decoded: about 28 days (+/-7) after the second vaccine dose. AZD1222 recipients whose second dose came at about 4 weeks and those whose second dose came at about 12 weeks were combined into one group, since spike-specific TCR depth and breadth did not differ between the two schedules. Vaccinee samples were obtained from the UK trials COV001 and COV002, which included a single-blind randomized controlled phase 2/3 trial of AZD1222 (ChAdOx1 nCoV-19) in healthy adults. For TCRbeta chain sequencing, PBMC samples from trial participants were taken at day 0 and at day 28 after the second dose. Trimming costs V 5 bases and J 4 bases, and their ends lie 7 bases apart. There are 12 amino acids in the CDR3, from cysteine to phenylalanine inclusive. Of the read, only the CDR3 DNA is kept; its 36 bases are in frame from base 1. CDR1 SGHVS and CDR2 FQNEAQ were looked up in the germline V gene.

A few counts support this clone. It has no known antigen specificity. No much larger clone exists at a distance of one base, and base qualities are not known. What the work shows at the level of the full study, not this receptor alone: In the small 56-69-year group, the increase in depth fell short of significance, most likely because of low power. Most participants were white British and females outnumbered males, and the authors suggested that clonal diversity may have been underestimated. Because no day 14 peak-response samples were available, repertoires were characterized only after the peak T cell response. Epitopes outside the regions mutated in the B.1.351 and B.1.1.7 variants were reportedly recognized by nearly half of the unique spike-specific TCRs. The vaccine-associated CD4 TCRs covered the entire spike protein, and the dominant responses fell in regions 160-218 and 743-854. Conclusions about previously exposed vaccinees are limited, since just five to seven AZD1222 recipients were seropositive for SARS-CoV-2 at baseline. After two AZD1222 doses, both the breadth and the depth of spike-specific TCRs were significantly higher than at day 0 and than in MenACWY recipients.

The sequences come from peripheral blood, collected 28 days after the second AZD1222 dose. The sequence was obtained from an adult who received the AZD1222 COVID-19 vaccine. The chain couples TRBV7-8 to TRBJ2-3; there is no confident call for the D gene. The CDR3 protein is CASSHRADTQYF. In nucleotide form, the sequence is TGTGCCAGCAGCCACCGGGCAGATACGCAGTATTTT.